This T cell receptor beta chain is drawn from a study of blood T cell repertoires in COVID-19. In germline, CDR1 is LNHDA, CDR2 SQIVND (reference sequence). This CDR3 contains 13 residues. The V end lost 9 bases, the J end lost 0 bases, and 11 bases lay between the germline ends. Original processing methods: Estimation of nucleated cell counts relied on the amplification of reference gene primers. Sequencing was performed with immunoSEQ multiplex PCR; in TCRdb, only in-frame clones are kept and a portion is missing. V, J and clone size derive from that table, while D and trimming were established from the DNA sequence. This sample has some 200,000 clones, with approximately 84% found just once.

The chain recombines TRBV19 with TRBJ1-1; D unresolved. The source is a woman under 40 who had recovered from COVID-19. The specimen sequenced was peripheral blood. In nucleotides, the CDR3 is TGTGCCAGCCTGGGAGGTCTGAACACTGAAGCTTTCTTT. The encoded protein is CASLGGLNTEAFF.